These T cell receptor beta chains were read from a single sample in a study of T-cell reconstitution after alpha-beta-depleted transplantation in children. TCRdb fed the PCR reads into MiXCR, producing one record per CDR3 protein. The table lists around 490,000 distinct CDR3 sequences, approximately 10% of them singletons. The source material was PBMCs, mostly from graft donor cells, sampled 180 days after TCRalphabeta/CD19-depleted stem cell transplant. All receptors derive from a female patient aged 2 to 10 who had a stem cell transplant for aplastic anemia, so the T cells may come from the graft donor. The CDR3 runs from the conserved cysteine through the conserved F or W. D genes are given only for firm matches. The size of a clone is reported for some rows only, either as once, few or many, or as a class for expanded clones.

TRBV25-1	NA	TRBJ2-7	TRBD1	CASSGKTGTGVGEQYF	TGTGCCAGCAGTGGGAAGACCGGGACAGGGGTCGGCGAGCAGTACTTC
TRBV28	many	TRBJ2-1	NA	CASREGFSGNNEQFF	TGTGCCAGCCGGGAAGGCTTTAGTGGAAACAATGAGCAGTTCTTC
TRBV5-1	many	TRBJ2-3	NA	CASSLQPEADTQYF	TGCGCCAGCAGCCTTCAGCCGGAGGCAGATACGCAGTATTTT
TRBV3-1	NA	TRBJ1-1	NA	CASSHNGAMNTEAFF	TGTGCCAGCAGCCACAACGGAGCCATGAACACTGAAGCTTTCTTT
TRBV6-5	few	TRBJ1-1	NA	CASRRGGPTEAFF	TGTGCCAGCAGAAGGGGGGGGCCCACTGAAGCTTTCTTT
TRBV20-1	NA	TRBJ1-6	NA	CSARGHREGNSPLHF	TGCAGTGCTAGAGGCCACAGGGAGGGTAATTCACCCCTCCACTTT
TRBV5-1	few	TRBJ2-1	TRBD1	CASSPGGLTYNEQFF	TGCGCCAGCAGCCCAGGGGGCCTAACCTACAATGAGCAGTTCTTC
TRBV27	many	TRBJ1-5	TRBD1	CASSLSIGQGQPQHF	TGTGCCAGCAGTTTATCGATAGGACAGGGGCAGCCCCAGCATTTT
TRBV29-1	many	TRBJ2-5	NA	CSAQSRGLETQYF	TGCAGCGCCCAGTCTCGGGGACTCGAGACCCAGTACTTC
TRBV6-6	NA	TRBJ2-7	NA	CASRTGPPYEQYF	TGTGCCAGCAGAACAGGGCCCCCCTACGAGCAGTACTTC
TRBV28	NA	TRBJ1-2	NA	CASSLTEHYGYTF	TGTGCCAGCAGTTTGACAGAGCACTATGGCTACACCTTC
TRBV11-2	few	TRBJ2-1	TRBD1	CASSYQPFTGTGLDNEQFF	TGTGCCAGCAGCTACCAACCCTTTACCGGGACAGGGCTCGACAATGAGCAGTTCTTC
TRBV3-1	NA	TRBJ1-2	TRBD1	CASSQGTVYGYTF	TGTGCCAGCAGCCAGGGGACAGTATATGGCTACACCTTC
TRBV5-1	once	TRBJ2-2	TRBD2	CASSRRSSGNPNTGELFF	TGCGCCAGCAGCAGACGGTCTAGCGGGAACCCGAACACCGGGGAGCTGTTTTTT
TRBV9	NA	TRBJ1-1	NA	CASSVRSSPNTEAFF	TGTGCCAGCAGCGTACGGTCCAGCCCCAACACTGAAGCTTTCTTT
TRBV29-1	few	TRBJ2-5	TRBD2	CSGGGIQETQYF	TGCAGCGGGGGGGGTATCCAAGAGACCCAGTACTTC
TRBV5-1	few	TRBJ1-1	NA	CASSPPGSTVNTEAFF	TGCGCCAGCAGCCCCCCGGGATCGACGGTGAACACTGAAGCTTTCTTT
TRBV28	many	TRBJ1-5	NA	CASTPIGGGNQPQHF	TGTGCCAGCACCCCCATTGGAGGTGGCAATCAGCCCCAGCATTTT
TRBV24-1	few	TRBJ1-1	TRBD1	CATKDRGTEAFF	TGTGCCACCAAGGACAGGGGCACTGAAGCTTTCTTT
TRBV4-1	NA	TRBJ1-5	NA	CASSQEGGLGQRYSNQPQHF	TGCGCCAGCAGCCAAGAGGGGGGGTTGGGACAACGATATAGCAATCAGCCCCAGCATTTT
TRBV20-1	NA	TRBJ2-2	NA	CSAASGRNTGELFF	TGCAGTGCTGCGAGCGGACGGAACACCGGGGAGCTGTTTTTT
TRBV4-3	few	TRBJ1-6	NA	CASSQGSGRQNSALHF	TGCGCCAGCAGCCAAGGCTCGGGAAGACAAAATTCAGCCCTCCACTTT
TRBV20-1	NA	TRBJ2-4	TRBD1	CSALGQGKNIQYF	TGCAGTGCCCTGGGACAGGGGAAAAACATTCAGTACTTC
TRBV5-1	NA	TRBJ2-1	TRBD2	CASSLFGGRGDEQFF	TGCGCCAGCAGCTTGTTTGGCGGGAGAGGCGATGAGCAGTTCTTC
TRBV9	NA	TRBJ2-7	NA	CASSPGVYEQYF	TGTGCCAGCAGCCCAGGGGTGTACGAGCAGTACTTC
TRBV6-5	NA	TRBJ1-2	NA	CASSYRGKSYGYTF	TGTGCCAGCAGTTACAGGGGGAAATCCTATGGCTACACCTTC
TRBV13	few	TRBJ2-7	NA	CASSPLPGNSYEQYF	TGTGCCAGCAGCCCTTTACCTGGGAACTCCTACGAGCAGTACTTC
TRBV4-1	NA	TRBJ2-1	NA	CASSQERGTGSYNEQFF	TGCGCCAGCAGCCAAGAAAGGGGAACGGGGTCCTACAATGAGCAGTTCTTC
TRBV7-3	many	TRBJ2-3	TRBD1	CASSSTGTGQGPTDTQYF	TGTGCCAGCAGCTCCACAGGCACGGGACAGGGGCCCACAGATACGCAGTATTTT
TRBV7-2	few	TRBJ2-5	NA	CASSFRRWETQYF	TGTGCCAGCAGCTTCCGACGGTGGGAGACCCAGTACTTC
TRBV20-1	NA	TRBJ2-5	TRBD2	CSARPLLAGSQETQYF	TGCAGTGCTAGACCATTGCTAGCGGGGAGCCAAGAGACCCAGTACTTC
TRBV28	NA	TRBJ2-5	NA	CASSFLRDARVTQYF	TGTGCCAGCAGTTTTTTGAGGGACGCGAGGGTGACCCAGTACTTC
TRBV28	NA	TRBJ1-5	TRBD1	CASSLLGGTENQPQHF	TGTGCCAGCAGTTTATTAGGTGGGACAGAAAATCAGCCCCAGCATTTT
TRBV9	few	TRBJ2-2	TRBD2	CASSVFTSGRRVTGELFF	TGTGCCAGCAGCGTATTTACTAGCGGGAGGAGGGTCACCGGGGAGCTGTTTTTT
TRBV6-1	NA	TRBJ2-5	NA	CASSRLRPIYEEETQYF	TGTGCCAGCAGCAGATTGAGGCCAATTTATGAGGAAGAGACCCAGTACTTC
TRBV15	few	TRBJ1-4	TRBD1	CATSEPTGEKLFF	TGTGCCACCAGCGAACCCACAGGGGAGAAACTGTTTTTT
TRBV20-1	few	TRBJ2-3	NA	CSALDRSTDTQYF	TGCAGTGCCCTTGACAGGTCAACAGATACGCAGTATTTT
TRBV10-3	many	TRBJ2-3	TRBD1	CAISESGQWVADTQYF	TGTGCCATCAGTGAGTCGGGACAGTGGGTCGCAGATACGCAGTATTTT
TRBV14	few	TRBJ2-5	NA	CASSYQLGGAETQYF	TGTGCCAGCAGCTACCAATTGGGGGGGGCAGAGACCCAGTACTTC